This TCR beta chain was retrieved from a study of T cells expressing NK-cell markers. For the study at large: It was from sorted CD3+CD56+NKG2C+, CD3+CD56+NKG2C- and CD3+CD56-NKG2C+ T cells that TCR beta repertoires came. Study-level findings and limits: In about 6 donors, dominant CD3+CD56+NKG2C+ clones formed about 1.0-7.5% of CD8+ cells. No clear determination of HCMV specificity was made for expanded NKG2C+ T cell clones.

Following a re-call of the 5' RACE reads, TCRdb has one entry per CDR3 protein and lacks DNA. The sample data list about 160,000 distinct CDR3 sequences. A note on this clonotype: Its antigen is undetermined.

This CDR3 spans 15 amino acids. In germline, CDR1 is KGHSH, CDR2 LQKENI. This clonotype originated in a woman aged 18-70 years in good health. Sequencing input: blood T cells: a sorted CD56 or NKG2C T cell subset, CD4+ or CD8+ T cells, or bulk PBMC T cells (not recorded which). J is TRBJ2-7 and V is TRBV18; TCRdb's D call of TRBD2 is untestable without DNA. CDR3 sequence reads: CASSPSSGSPYEQYF.